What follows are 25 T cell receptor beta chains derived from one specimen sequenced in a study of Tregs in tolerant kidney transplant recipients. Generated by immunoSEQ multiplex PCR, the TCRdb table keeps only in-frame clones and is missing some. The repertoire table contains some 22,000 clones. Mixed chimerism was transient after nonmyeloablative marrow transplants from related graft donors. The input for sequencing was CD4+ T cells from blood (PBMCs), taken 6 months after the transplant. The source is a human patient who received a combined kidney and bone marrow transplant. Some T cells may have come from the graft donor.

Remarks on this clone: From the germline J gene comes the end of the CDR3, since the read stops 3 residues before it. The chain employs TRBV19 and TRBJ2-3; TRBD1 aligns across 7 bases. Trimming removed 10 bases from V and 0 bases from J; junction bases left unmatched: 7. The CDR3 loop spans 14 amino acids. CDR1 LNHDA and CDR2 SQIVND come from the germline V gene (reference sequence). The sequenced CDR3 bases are TGTGCCACTAAGACAGGGCCTAGCACAGATACG. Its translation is CATKTGPSTDT. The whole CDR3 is CATKTGPSTDTQYF.

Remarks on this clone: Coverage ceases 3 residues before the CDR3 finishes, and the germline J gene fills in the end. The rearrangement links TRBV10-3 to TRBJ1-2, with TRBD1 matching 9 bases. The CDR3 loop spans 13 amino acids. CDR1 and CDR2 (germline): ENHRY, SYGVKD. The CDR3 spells CAISGGQGGGYTF. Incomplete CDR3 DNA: TGTGCCATCAGTGGGGGACAGGGTGGAGGC.

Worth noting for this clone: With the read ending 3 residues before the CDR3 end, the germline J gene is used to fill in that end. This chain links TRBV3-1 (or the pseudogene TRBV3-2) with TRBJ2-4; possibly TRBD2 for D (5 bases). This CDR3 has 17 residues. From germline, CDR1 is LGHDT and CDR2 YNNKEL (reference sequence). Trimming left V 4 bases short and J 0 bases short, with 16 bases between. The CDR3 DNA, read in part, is TGTGCCAGCAGCCCGGCGGACTCAAGCCGAGCCAAAAACATT. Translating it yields CASSPADSSRAKNI. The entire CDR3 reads CASSPADSSRAKNIQYF.

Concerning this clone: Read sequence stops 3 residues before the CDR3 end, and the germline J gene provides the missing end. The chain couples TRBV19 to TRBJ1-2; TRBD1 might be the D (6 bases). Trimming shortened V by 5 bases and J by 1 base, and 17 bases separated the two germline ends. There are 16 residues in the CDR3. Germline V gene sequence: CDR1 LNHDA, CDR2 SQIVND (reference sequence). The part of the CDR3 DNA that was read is TGTGCCAGTAGTCTTCCGATGACAGGACTTAACTATGGC. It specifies CASSLPMTGLNYG. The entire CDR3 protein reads CASSLPMTGLNYGYTF.

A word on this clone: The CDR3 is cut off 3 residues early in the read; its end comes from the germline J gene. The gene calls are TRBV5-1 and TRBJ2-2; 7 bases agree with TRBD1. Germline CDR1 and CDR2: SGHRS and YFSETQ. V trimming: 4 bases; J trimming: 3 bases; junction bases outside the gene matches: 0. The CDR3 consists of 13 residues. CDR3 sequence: CASSTGDTGELFF. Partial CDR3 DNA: TGCGCCAGCAGCACAGGGGACACCGGGGAG.

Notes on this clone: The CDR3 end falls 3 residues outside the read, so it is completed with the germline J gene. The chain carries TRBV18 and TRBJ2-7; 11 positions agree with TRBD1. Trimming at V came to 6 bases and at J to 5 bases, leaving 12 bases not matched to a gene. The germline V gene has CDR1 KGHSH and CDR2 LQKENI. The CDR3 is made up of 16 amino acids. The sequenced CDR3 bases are TGTGCCAGCTCGCCTAGAACCCCGGGACAGGGGGACGAG. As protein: CASSPRTPGQGDE. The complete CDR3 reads CASSPRTPGQGDEQYF. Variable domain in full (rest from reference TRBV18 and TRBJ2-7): NAGVMQNPRHLVRRRGQEARLRCSPMKGHSHVYWYRQLPEEGLKFMVYLQKENIIDESGMPKERFSAEFPKEGPSILRIQQVVRGDSAAYFCASSPRTPGQGDEQYFGPGTRLTVT.

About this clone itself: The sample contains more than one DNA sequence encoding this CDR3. The CDR3 sequence is CASTPRGQGVETQYF. The DNA read from the CDR3 is TGTGCCAGCACCCCTAGGGGGCAGGGGGTAGAGACC. The chain recombines TRBV7-2 with TRBJ2-5; TRBD1 agrees at 7 bases. From the germline J gene comes the end of the CDR3, since the read stops 3 residues before it. Trimming at V came to 7 bases and at J to 4 bases, leaving 12 bases not matched to a gene. The CDR3 sequence is 15 residues long. CDR1 is SGHTA, CDR2 FQGNSA, per germline. The full variable domain, rest sourced from reference TRBV7-2 and TRBJ2-5, is GAGVSQSPSNKVTEKGKDVELRCDPISGHTALYWYRQSLGQGLEFLIYFQGNSAPDKSGLPSDRFSAERTGGSVSTLTIQRTQQEDSAVYLCASTPRGQGVETQYFGPGTRLLVL.

CDR3 bases read: TGCGCCAGCAGGGGGACTAGCGGGAGTTTCTACGAG. Its translation is CASRGTSGSFYE. The CDR3 reads in full as CASRGTSGSFYEQYF. This chain connects TRBV10-1 to TRBJ2-7, with 14 bases lining up with TRBD2. The CDR3 end is not reached by the read, which stops 3 residues before it; the germline J gene fills it in. This CDR3 has 15 amino acids. Germline lookup yields CDR1 WNHNN and CDR2 SYGVQD (reference sequence). V dropped 6 bases and J dropped 3; count of bases not matched to a gene: 4.

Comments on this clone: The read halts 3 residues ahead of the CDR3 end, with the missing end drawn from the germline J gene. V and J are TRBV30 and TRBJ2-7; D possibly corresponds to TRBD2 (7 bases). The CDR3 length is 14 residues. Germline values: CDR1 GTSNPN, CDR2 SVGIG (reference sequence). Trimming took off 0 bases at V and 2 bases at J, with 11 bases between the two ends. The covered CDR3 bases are TGTGCCTGGAGTGTACAGGGAGGGGCCTACGAG. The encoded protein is CAWSVQGGAYE. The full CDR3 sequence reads CAWSVQGGAYEQYF.

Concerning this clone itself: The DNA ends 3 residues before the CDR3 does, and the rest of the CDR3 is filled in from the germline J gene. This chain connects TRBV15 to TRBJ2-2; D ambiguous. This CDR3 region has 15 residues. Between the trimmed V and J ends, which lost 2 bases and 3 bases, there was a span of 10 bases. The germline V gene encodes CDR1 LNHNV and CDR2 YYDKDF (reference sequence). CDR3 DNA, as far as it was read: TGTGCCACCAGCAGACGATCAAAGGACACCGGGGAG. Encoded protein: CATSRRSKDTGE. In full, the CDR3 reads CATSRRSKDTGELFF.

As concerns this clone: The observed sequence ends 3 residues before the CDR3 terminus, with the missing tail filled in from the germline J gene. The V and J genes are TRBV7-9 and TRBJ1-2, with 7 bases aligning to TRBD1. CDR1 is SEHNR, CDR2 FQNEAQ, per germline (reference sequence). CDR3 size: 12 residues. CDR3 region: CASSFGTEGYTF. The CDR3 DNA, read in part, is TGTGCCAGCAGCTTTGGGACAGAAGGC.

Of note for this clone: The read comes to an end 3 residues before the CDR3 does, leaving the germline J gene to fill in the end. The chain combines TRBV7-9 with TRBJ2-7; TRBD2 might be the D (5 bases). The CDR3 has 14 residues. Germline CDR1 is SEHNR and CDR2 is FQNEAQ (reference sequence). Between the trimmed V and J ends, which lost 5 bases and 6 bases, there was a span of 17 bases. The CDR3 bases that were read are TGTGCCAGCAGCCACCCGGGGAGAGGAGGCGAG. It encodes CASSHPGRGGE. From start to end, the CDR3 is CASSHPGRGGEQYF.

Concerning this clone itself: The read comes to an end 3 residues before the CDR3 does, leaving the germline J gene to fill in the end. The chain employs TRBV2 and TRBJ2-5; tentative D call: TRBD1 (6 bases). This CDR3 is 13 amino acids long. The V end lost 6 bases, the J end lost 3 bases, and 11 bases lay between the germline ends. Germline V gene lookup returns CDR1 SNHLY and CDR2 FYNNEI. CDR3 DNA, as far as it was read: TGTGCCAGCAGCACTTACAGGGAAGAGACC. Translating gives CASSTYREET. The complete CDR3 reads CASSTYREETQYF.

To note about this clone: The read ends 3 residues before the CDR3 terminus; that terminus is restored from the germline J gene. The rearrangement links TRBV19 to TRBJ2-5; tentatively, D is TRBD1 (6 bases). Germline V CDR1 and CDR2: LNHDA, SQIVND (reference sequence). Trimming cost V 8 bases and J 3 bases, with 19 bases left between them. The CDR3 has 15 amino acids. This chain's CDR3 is CASRWGPDNEETQYF. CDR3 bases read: TGTGCCAGTCGTTGGGGGCCAGACAACGAAGAGACC.

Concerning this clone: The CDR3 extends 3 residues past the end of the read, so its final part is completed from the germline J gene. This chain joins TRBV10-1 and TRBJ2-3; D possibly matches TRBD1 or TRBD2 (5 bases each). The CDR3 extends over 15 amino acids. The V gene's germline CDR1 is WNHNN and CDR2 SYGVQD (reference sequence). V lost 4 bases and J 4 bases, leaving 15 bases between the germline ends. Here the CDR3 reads CASSGGARIPDTQYF. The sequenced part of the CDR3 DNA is TGCGCCAGCAGTGGAGGGGCCCGCATCCCAGATACG.

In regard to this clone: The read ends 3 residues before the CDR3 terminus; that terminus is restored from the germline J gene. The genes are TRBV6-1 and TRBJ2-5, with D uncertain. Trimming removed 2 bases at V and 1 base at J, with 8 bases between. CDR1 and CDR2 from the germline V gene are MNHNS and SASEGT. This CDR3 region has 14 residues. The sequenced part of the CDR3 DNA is TGTGCCAGCAGTGAACCTAGTCTCCAAGAGACC. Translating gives CASSEPSLQET. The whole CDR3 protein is CASSEPSLQETQYF.

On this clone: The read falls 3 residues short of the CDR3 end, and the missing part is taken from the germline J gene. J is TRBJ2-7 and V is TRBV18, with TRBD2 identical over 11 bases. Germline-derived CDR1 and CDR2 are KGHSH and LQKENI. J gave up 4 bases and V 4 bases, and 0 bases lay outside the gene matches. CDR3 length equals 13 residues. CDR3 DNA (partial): TGTGCCAGCTCACGGACTAGCGGGTACGAG. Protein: CASSRTSGYE. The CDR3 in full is CASSRTSGYEQYF.

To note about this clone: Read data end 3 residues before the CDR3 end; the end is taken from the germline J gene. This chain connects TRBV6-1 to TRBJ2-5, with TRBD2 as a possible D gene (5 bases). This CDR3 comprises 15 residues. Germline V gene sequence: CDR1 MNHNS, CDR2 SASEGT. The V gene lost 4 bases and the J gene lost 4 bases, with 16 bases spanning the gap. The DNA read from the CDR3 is TGTGCCAGCAGTGCTGGGCTAGCCATCCGAGAGACC. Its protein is CASSAGLAIRET. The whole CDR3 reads CASSAGLAIRETQYF.

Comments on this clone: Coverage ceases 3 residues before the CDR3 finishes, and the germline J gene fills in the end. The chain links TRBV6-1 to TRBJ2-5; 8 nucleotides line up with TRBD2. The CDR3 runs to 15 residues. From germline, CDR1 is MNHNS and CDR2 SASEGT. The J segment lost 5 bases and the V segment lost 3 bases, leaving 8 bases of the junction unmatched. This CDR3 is CASSEGGSGVETQYF. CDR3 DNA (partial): TGTGCCAGCAGTGAGGGGGGTAGCGGGGTGGAGACC.

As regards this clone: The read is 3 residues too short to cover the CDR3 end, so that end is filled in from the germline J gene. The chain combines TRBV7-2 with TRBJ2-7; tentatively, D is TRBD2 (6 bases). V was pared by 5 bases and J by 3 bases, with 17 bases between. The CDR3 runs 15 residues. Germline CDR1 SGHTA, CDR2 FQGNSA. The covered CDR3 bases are TGTGCCAGCAGCCAGGCCGGGACTCAGATCTACGAG. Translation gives CASSQAGTQIYE. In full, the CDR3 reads CASSQAGTQIYEQYF.

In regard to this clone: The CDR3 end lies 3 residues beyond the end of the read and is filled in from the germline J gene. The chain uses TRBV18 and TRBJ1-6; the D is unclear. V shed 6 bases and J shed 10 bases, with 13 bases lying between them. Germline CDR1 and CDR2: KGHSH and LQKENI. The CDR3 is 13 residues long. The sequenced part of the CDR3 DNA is TGTGCCAGCTCCCATGGCTCCCCATCACCC. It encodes CASSHGSPSP. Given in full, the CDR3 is CASSHGSPSPLHF.

The CDR3 DNA, read in part, is TGTGCCAGCAGCTTTGAGAAACGCGGGGGCTCCTACGAG. Amino acids: CASSFEKRGGSYE. The whole CDR3 region reads CASSFEKRGGSYEQYF. The V gene is TRBV5-4, the J gene TRBJ2-7; 7 nucleotides align to TRBD2. The read is 3 residues too short to cover the CDR3 end, so that end is filled in from the germline J gene. The CDR3 spans 16 residues. With 2 bases clipped from V and 0 bases from J, the junction kept 8 bases outside the gene matches. From germline, CDR1 is SGHNT and CDR2 YYREEE (reference sequence).

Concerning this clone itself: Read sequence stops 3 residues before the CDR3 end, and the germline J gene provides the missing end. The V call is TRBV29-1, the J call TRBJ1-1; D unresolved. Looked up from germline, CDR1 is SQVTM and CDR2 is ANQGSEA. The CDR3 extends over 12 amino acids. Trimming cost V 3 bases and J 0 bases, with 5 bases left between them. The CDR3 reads CSVDVVNTEAFF. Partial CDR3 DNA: TGCAGCGTTGATGTAGTGAACACTGAA.

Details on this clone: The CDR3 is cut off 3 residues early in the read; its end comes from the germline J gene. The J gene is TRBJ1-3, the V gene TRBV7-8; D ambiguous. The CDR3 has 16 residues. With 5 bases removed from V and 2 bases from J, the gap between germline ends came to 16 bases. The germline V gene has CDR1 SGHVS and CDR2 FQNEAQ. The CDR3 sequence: CASSPKPYTTGNTIYF. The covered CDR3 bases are TGTGCCAGCAGCCCCAAACCCTATACCACTGGAAACACC.

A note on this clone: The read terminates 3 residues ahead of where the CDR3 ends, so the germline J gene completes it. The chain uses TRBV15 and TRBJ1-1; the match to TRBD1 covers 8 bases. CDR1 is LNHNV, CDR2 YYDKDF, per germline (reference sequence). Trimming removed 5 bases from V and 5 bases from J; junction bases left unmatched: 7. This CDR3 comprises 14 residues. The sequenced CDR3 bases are TGTGCCACCAGCCGACAGGGGTTGGGGACTGAA. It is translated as CATSRQGLGTE. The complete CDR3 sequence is CATSRQGLGTEAFF. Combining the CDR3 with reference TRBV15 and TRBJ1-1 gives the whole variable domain DAMVIQNPRYQVTQFGKPVTLSCSQTLNHNVMYWYQQKSSQAPKLLFHYYDKDFNNEADTPDNFQSRRPNTSFCFLDIRSPGLGDTAMYLCATSRQGLGTEAFFGQGTRLTVV.